Listed below are T cell receptor beta chains from one sample, sequenced in a study of metastatic and nonmetastatic thyroid tumors. TCRdb re-clonotyped the PCR reads via MiXCR. The profile shows about 69,000 clones, 12% to 15% of them singletons. The sequenced sample consisted of blood. The receptors come from a male donor with papillary thyroid cancer or a benign thyroid nodule (not recorded which). Some clones in this sample may be carry-over from other donors' samples. Both conserved end residues are part of each CDR3.

TRBV5-5	TRBJ1-2	12	CASSSRSSGYTF
TRBV11-3	TRBJ1-1	14	CASSFDQTITEAFF
TRBV11-1	TRBJ2-7	16	CASSPSLQGGDDEQYF
TRBV3-1	TRBJ2-1	13	CASSQPEGNEQFF
TRBV30	TRBJ1-5	14	CAWSVLAGSQPQHF
TRBV28	TRBJ2-2	13	CASLKRGTGELFF
TRBV18	TRBJ2-7	13	CASSPTETYEQYF
TRBV6-5	TRBJ2-7	15	CASSYGRGRTYEQYF
TRBV6-1	TRBJ2-5	16	CASSLGLRGGEETQYF
TRBV6-1	TRBJ2-7	16	CASSVSGRLFSYEQYF
TRBV6-2/TRBV6-3	TRBJ2-1	16	CASSGLRSGSYNEQFF
TRBV19	TRBJ1-1	18	CASSIDPGTVPLNTEAFF
TRBV2	TRBJ2-7	10	CASRAYEQYF
TRBV3-1	TRBJ1-2	15	CASSQRWGDNYGYTF
TRBV5-4	TRBJ1-2	13	CASTWRGNYGYTF
TRBV7-8	TRBJ2-7	16	CASSLRLAGLADEQYF
TRBV11-2	TRBJ2-2	16	CASSSTSGVNTGELFF
TRBV6-5	TRBJ2-1	18	CASSKKVGGDSSYNEQFF
TRBV11-3	TRBJ2-7	18	CASSPGLAGGLSRYEQYF
TRBV24-1	TRBJ2-1	13	CATSAIPLATQFF
TRBV7-9	TRBJ2-1	15	CASSLSPSGSFEQFF
TRBV12-3/TRBV12-4	TRBJ1-6	15	CASSSVYQGGSPLHF
TRBV9	TRBJ2-1	15	CASRDRLAGSNEQFF
TRBV29-1	TRBJ2-3	13	CSSAIINADTQYF
TRBV3-1	TRBJ2-7	14	CASSRTCTSYEQYF
TRBV5-1	TRBJ1-2	13	CASSLGQGRGYTF
TRBV3-1	TRBJ1-4	15	CASSHGTGGWEKLFF
TRBV5-1	TRBJ2-5	17	CASSFLPGQGRRETQYF
TRBV11-2	TRBJ1-5	16	CAGSPAVGAWNQPQHF
TRBV6-1	TRBJ2-7	11	CASSRGFEQYF
TRBV11-2	TRBJ2-5	16	CVSSPLSGTSVQTQYF
TRBV7-9	TRBJ2-2	19	CASSLVHYSGRGNTGELFF
TRBV28	TRBJ1-2	14	CASSLSWTGYGCTF
TRBV2	TRBJ2-7	13	CASKRGGSYEQYF
TRBV6-2/TRBV6-3	TRBJ2-1	15	CASSYSGSSYNEQFF
TRBV18	TRBJ2-1	12	CASSSYGNEQFF
TRBV7-2	TRBJ2-1	17	CASSDRGGTSVGDEQFF
TRBV20-1	TRBJ2-3	14	CSATDRDVADTQYF
TRBV5-1	TRBJ2-1	14	CASSTGTALNEQFF
TRBV6-2/TRBV6-3	TRBJ1-1	13	CASSQRENTEAFF
TRBV6-5	TRBJ2-1	12	CASINPGQTQFF
TRBV6-2/TRBV6-3	TRBJ1-6	14	CASSYSKEGSPLHF
TRBV12-3/TRBV12-4	TRBJ1-5	16	CASSLVGGISNQPQHF
TRBV25-1	TRBJ2-5	15	CASSETAGGWETQYF
TRBV6-2/TRBV6-3	TRBJ2-5	12	CASSYPRDTQYF
TRBV5-5	TRBJ2-5	11	CASSLGGTQYF
TRBV10-1	TRBJ1-6	13	CVPPGVGNSPLHF
TRBV29-1	TRBJ2-7	13	CSALLAGVYEQYF
TRBV12-3/TRBV12-4	TRBJ2-3	16	CASTTRTGGVTDTQYF
TRBV3-1	TRBJ1-1	13	CASSQPGQEEAFF
TRBV28	TRBJ2-2	13	CASRSGGPGELFF
TRBV11-2	TRBJ2-2	16	CASNLVSSGNTGELFF
TRBV5-1	TRBJ2-1	16	CASTLEPGRWAYEQFF
TRBV6-1	TRBJ1-3	16	CASSREGRVSGNTIYF
TRBV5-1	TRBJ1-1	12	CASRAGDTEAFF
TRBV20-1	TRBJ2-1	15	CSARVHGGPYNEQFF
TRBV4-1	TRBJ1-4	17	CASSLRGTGGSNEKLFF